This passage covers 20 T cell receptor beta chains from one sample sequenced in a study of T-cell memory formation after mild COVID-19. TCRdb independently ran MiXCR on the 5' RACE reads; one entry per CDR3 protein. The profile shows some 300,000 distinct CDR3 sequences, under 25% of them singletons. The specimen sequenced was PBMCs or a T cell subset sorted from them (not recorded which). Every receptor here comes from a man aged 18-30 years who had mild COVID-19 (a few samples of this study predate the infection). Cell type and time point are not known.

This clonotype appeared a few times. The chain recombines TRBV7-7 with TRBJ2-7; D is perhaps TRBD1 (6 bases). The CDR3 covers 13 residues. Germline V gene lookup returns CDR1 SSHAT and CDR2 FNYEAQ (reference sequence). CDR3 sequence reads: CARVSQGCYEQYV. In DNA form, the CDR3 reads TGTGCTAGAGTTTCCCAGGGGTGCTACGAGCAGTACGTC.

V gene TRBV7-6 combines with J gene TRBJ2-5, with TRBD2 as a possible D gene (6 bases). Trimming took 7 bases from V and 4 from J, leaving 16 bases between them. The CDR3 totals 14 residues. Per the germline V gene, CDR1 is SGHVS and CDR2 is FNYEAQ. CDR3 protein: CASTLSGRGETQYF. CDR3 nucleotide sequence: TGTGCCAGCACCCTGTCCGGGAGAGGAGAGACCCAGTACTTC.

The chain is built from TRBV12-3 or TRBV12-4 and TRBJ1-2, with D hard to call. The CDR3 extends over 12 amino acids. Trimming pared 0 bases from V and 7 bases from J, leaving 6 bases between. The CDR3 spells CASSLAMAGYTF. The CDR3 DNA reads TGTGCCAGCAGTTTAGCGATGGCTGGCTACACCTTC.

This chain uses TRBV5-6 with TRBJ1-5; D is unclear. CDR3 length equals 12 residues. The germline V and J ends were trimmed by 4 bases and 6 bases, with 8 bases remaining between them. The germline V gene encodes CDR1 SGHDT and CDR2 YYEEEE. The CDR3 sequence: CASSRLAQPQHF. The CDR3 region has the DNA TGTGCCAGCAGCCGACTGGCTCAGCCCCAGCATTTT.

Only a few counts were recorded for this clonotype. The V call is TRBV6-5, the J call TRBJ1-1; D is undetermined. This CDR3 has 16 amino acids. The V gene lost 0 bases and the J gene lost 6 bases, with 17 bases spanning the gap. Germline-derived CDR1 and CDR2 are MNHEY and SVGAGI. CDR3 nucleotides: TGTGCCAGCAGTTACTCCCCGTCGGGCGCAGGCTCTGAAGCTTTCTTT. Translated: CASSYSPSGAGSEAFF.

V usage is TRBV4-1 and J usage is TRBJ2-7, with D possibly being TRBD1 (5 bases). The CDR3 loop spans 15 amino acids. CDR1 is MGHRA and CDR2 is YSYEKL in the germline V gene. Trimming stripped 4 bases from V and 0 bases from J, with 13 bases between. The CDR3 region is CASSPFVGRSYEQYV. The CDR3 region has the DNA TGCGCCAGCAGCCCCTTTGTGGGGCGCTCCTACGAGCAGTACGTC.

This clonotype has just a few counts. The genes are TRBV7-9 and TRBJ1-1, with D perhaps TRBD1 (6 bases). CDR3 length: 14 residues. The germline gives CDR1 SEHNR, CDR2 FQNEAQ (reference sequence). V was pared by 1 base and J by 4 bases, with 10 bases between. The CDR3 coding sequence is TGTGCCAGCAGCTTAGAGGGGGGTGGCACTGAAGCTTTCTTT. This gives the protein CASSLEGGGTEAFF.

This clonotype appeared a few times. The chain uses TRBV6-5 and TRBJ2-5; D not certain. Germline CDR1 and CDR2: MNHEY and SVGAGI. V gave up 4 bases and J gave up 4 bases, with 10 bases separating them. CDR3 length equals 13 residues. CDR3: CASSWRRGETQYF. The CDR3 coding sequence is TGTGCCAGCAGTTGGAGACGTGGAGAGACCCAGTACTTC.

The J gene is TRBJ1-2, the V gene TRBV4-1; possibly TRBD1 for D (5 bases). Germline values: CDR1 MGHRA, CDR2 YSYEKL. The CDR3 extends over 14 amino acids. V dropped 2 bases and J dropped 1 base, with 8 bases sitting between them. As DNA, the CDR3 is TGCGCCAGCAGCCAATCGCAGGGTAACTATGGCTACACCTTC. Amino acid sequence: CASSQSQGNYGYTF.

The chain links TRBV7-3 to TRBJ2-1; D remains unclear. Germline values: CDR1 SGHTA, CDR2 FQGTGA. This CDR3 spans 12 amino acids. V lost 5 bases and J lost 9, with 11 bases in between. CDR3 in amino acids: CASSARAGEQFF. DNA of the CDR3: TGTGCCAGCAGCGCACGGGCCGGTGAGCAGTTCTTC.

The sample holds a few counts of this clonotype. CDR3 in DNA: TGCGCCAGCAGGGCGGGGACGGTAGATGAAAAACTGTTTTTT. Translation: CASRAGTVDEKLFF. This chain links TRBV5-1 with TRBJ1-4; TRBD1 might be the D (5 bases). The germline V gene encodes CDR1 SGHRS and CDR2 YFSETQ. Trimming shortened V by 5 bases and J by 6 bases, and 14 bases separated the two germline ends. The CDR3 runs 14 residues.

The V and J genes are TRBV7-8 and TRBJ2-3; 7 nucleotides match TRBD2. The CDR3 extends over 17 amino acids. Per the germline V gene, CDR1 is SGHVS and CDR2 is FQNEAQ. The ends lost 4 bases at V and 6 bases at J; junction bases unmatched: 16. Here the CDR3 DNA reads TGTGCCAGCAGCTCCCCTGGTGACGGACTAGGGGCGGATACGCAGTATTTT. Translating it yields CASSSPGDGLGADTQYF.

This chain links TRBV11-2 with TRBJ2-1; D may correspond to TRBD1 or TRBD2 (6 bases each). V was pared by 3 bases and J by 9 bases, with 24 bases between. The CDR3 loop spans 17 amino acids. The germline V gene has CDR1 SGHAT and CDR2 FQNNGV. The CDR3 is CASSFSSGMGGLGEQFF. The DNA for the CDR3 is TGTGCCAGCAGCTTTTCGAGTGGCATGGGGGGCTTGGGTGAGCAGTTCTTC.

The CDR3 DNA is TGTGCCAGCAGTATCACGGGACCTGGCGGCTACACCTTC. The encoded protein is CASSITGPGGYTF. V usage is TRBV6-5 and J usage is TRBJ1-2; D might be TRBD1 (5 bases). This CDR3 comprises 13 residues. Germline V lookup: CDR1 MNHEY, CDR2 SVGAGI. Trimming shortened V by 5 bases and J by 8 bases, and 15 bases separated the two germline ends.

The chain has TRBV14 and TRBJ1-1; D is possibly TRBD1 (5 bases). This CDR3 spans 15 amino acids. Per the germline V gene, CDR1 is SGHDN and CDR2 is FVKESK. With 5 bases removed from V and 5 bases from J, the gap between germline ends came to 18 bases. In DNA, the CDR3 is TGTGCCAGCAGCATCACACGGGGGGTTCTAACTGAAGCTTTCTTT. It is translated as CASSITRGVLTEAFF.

The chain employs TRBV6-5 and TRBJ2-7; 9 bases match TRBD1. Germline lookup yields CDR1 MNHEY and CDR2 SVGAGI. The J segment lost 1 base and the V segment lost 6 bases, leaving 7 bases of the junction unmatched. The CDR3 sequence is 15 residues long. In nucleotides, the CDR3 is TGTGCCAGCAGACGGGACAGGGTTCGATCCTACGAGCAGTACTTC. Translation gives CASRRDRVRSYEQYF.

The chain recombines TRBV28 with TRBJ2-4, with D maybe TRBD1 (5 bases). Trimming removed 4 bases from V and 2 bases from J, with 9 bases in between. CDR1 is MDHEN and CDR2 is SYDVKM in the germline V gene. This CDR3 spans 14 amino acids. CDR3 protein: CASSYRTPKNIQYF. The CDR3 coding sequence is TGTGCCAGCAGTTACAGGACCCCCAAAAACATTCAGTACTTC.

This clonotype was observed a handful of times. The chain employs TRBV15 and TRBJ2-7, with 7 nucleotides matching TRBD1. V trimming: 2 bases; J trimming: 6 bases; junction bases outside the gene matches: 10. Germline V lookup: CDR1 LNHNV, CDR2 YYDKDF (reference sequence). This CDR3 spans 15 amino acids. DNA of the CDR3: TGTGCCACCAGCAGAAAACAGGGGAGTGGGAGCGAGCAGTACTTC. As protein: CATSRKQGSGSEQYF. Looking up the rest from reference TRBV15 and TRBJ2-7 gives the full variable domain: DAMVIQNPRYQVTQFGKPVTLSCSQTLNHNVMYWYQQKSSQAPKLLFHYYDKDFNNEADTPDNFQSRRPNTSFCFLDIRSPGLGDTAMYLCATSRKQGSGSEQYFGPGTRLTVT.

This clonotype occurred a few times. This chain links TRBV4-1 with TRBJ2-7; D is uncertain. The V end lost 2 bases, the J end lost 5 bases, and 7 bases lay between the germline ends. Looked up from germline, CDR1 is MGHRA and CDR2 is YSYEKL. The CDR3 extends over 12 amino acids. For the CDR3, the DNA is TGCGCCAGCAGCCAAAGTCTGAACGAGCAGTACTTC. This sequence encodes CASSQSLNEQYF.

This clonotype came up a few times. This rearrangement joins TRBV5-1 to TRBJ1-1; possibly TRBD1 for D (6 bases). Germline V CDR1 and CDR2: SGHRS, YFSETQ. Trimming removed 4 bases from V and 1 base from J, with 17 bases in between. There are 16 residues in the CDR3. Written as DNA, the CDR3 is TGCGCCAGCAGCGGTAAGCACAGGGATCGGAACACTGAAGCTTTCTTT. This codes for CASSGKHRDRNTEAFF.